This T cell receptor (beta chain) comes out of a study of blood T cell repertoires in COVID-19. Study background: The United States, Italy and Spain provided the acute and convalescent COVID-19 samples. T cells, B-cell-depleted T cells, or PBMCs supplied cDNA or gDNA.

Only in-frame clones appear in the TCRdb table, and some are missing; sequencing was by immunoSEQ multiplex PCR. This table has about 250,000 clones, over 75% appearing once. The V gene's germline CDR1 is SGHKS and CDR2 YYEKEE (reference sequence). This CDR3 is built from 14 residues. The ends were cut back, 7 bases at V and 2 bases at J, with 13 bases in the middle. The TCR was taken from a woman in her 30s with acute or convalescent COVID-19. Sequencing was performed on peripheral blood. This chain links TRBV5-5 with TRBJ1-5; perhaps TRBD1 as D (5 bases). The CDR3 loop reads CASANRIRNQPQHF. Written as DNA, the CDR3 is TGTGCCAGCGCAAACAGGATCCGCAATCAGCCCCAGCATTTT.